This T cell receptor beta chain came from a study of T cell responses to AZD1222 COVID-19 vaccine. With regard to this clone: The antigen is unknown.

TCRdb's copy holds only in-frame clones and misses some; the assay was immunoSEQ multiplex PCR. This sample has some 200,000 clones; about 92% occur once, and the top ten carry over 0.95%. Trimming pared 3 bases from V and 2 bases from J, leaving 11 bases between. Per germline, CDR1 SQVTM and CDR2 ANQGSEA. The CDR3 covers 14 residues. Study-wide results and caveats: Breadth and depth of Spike-specific TCRs rose after two AZD1222 doses. Females outnumbered males among donors, who were mostly white British; clonal diversity was possibly underestimated.

The source is an adult in good health. Sequencing used peripheral blood, obtained on day 0 of MenACWY control vaccination. The gene calls are TRBV29-1 and TRBJ1-3; no clear D. The CDR3: CSVESGVPGNTIYF. DNA for the CDR3: TGCAGCGTTGAGTCCGGGGTCCCTGGAAACACCATATATTTT.